This is a list of T cell receptor beta chains from one sample in a study of cytomegalovirus exposure and HLA in healthy donors. The repertoire was sequenced with immunoSEQ multiplex PCR; TCRdb's copy has only in-frame clones and lacks some. Of 95,000 to 100,000 clones listed, roughly 76% are singletons. The specimen sequenced was PBMCs. The receptor set was obtained from a man in his forties in good health and CMV-seronegative. Both conserved end residues are part of each CDR3. D genes are given only for firm matches. Expanded clones get a size class; other rows say once, few or many, or leave the size out.

j_gene,abundance,d_gene,v_gene,CDR3nt,CDR3aa
TRBJ2-3,.,.,TRBV7-6,TGTGCCTTCTTCGGGGGTACGACAGATACGCAGTATTTT,CAFFGGTTDTQYF
TRBJ1-1,.,TRBD1,TRBV30,TGTGCCTGGAAGACAGGGGGCAGGCTGAAAGCTTTCTTT,CAWKTGGRLKAFF
TRBJ1-5,.,.,TRBV27,TGTGCCAGCAGTCTGGGCCTTAATCAGCCCCAGCATTTT,CASSLGLNQPQHF
TRBJ1-2,.,TRBD1,TRBV9,TGTGCCAGCAGCCCCGGACAGGGATTCTATGGCTACACCTTC,CASSPGQGFYGYTF
TRBJ2-5,.,.,TRBV29-1,TGCAGCGTTGTGCTCAGGGTTAGAGTGGAGACCCAGTACTTC,CSVVLRVRVETQYF
TRBJ1-2,few,.,TRBV5-8,TGTGCCAGCAGCTTGGAAATCAGGGCGAACTATGGCTACACCTTC,CASSLEIRANYGYTF
TRBJ1-5,few,TRBD1,TRBV9,TGTGCCAGCAGCGGCTCCGGACAGGGAGGTGGGCCCCAGCATTTT,CASSGSGQGGGPQHF
TRBJ1-6,.,TRBD1,TRBV11-2,TGTGCCAGCAGCTTAGCATGGACAGGGAATTCACCCCTCCACTTT,CASSLAWTGNSPLHF
TRBJ2-1,.,.,TRBV30,TGTGCCTGGATGGCAGGCTACAATGAGCAGTTCTTC,CAWMAGYNEQFF
TRBJ1-4,.,.,TRBV5-6,TGTGCCAGCAGCTCAGGGTCTAATGAAAAACTGTTTTTT,CASSSGSNEKLFF
TRBJ2-3,.,TRBD1,TRBV10-2,TGCGCCAGCTTACAGGGGGTGACTAGCACAGATACGCAGTATTTT,CASLQGVTSTDTQYF
TRBJ1-1,.,TRBD1,TRBV28,TGTGCCAGCAGTTTAGGCCGGACAGGAGAAGCTTTCTTT,CASSLGRTGEAFF
TRBJ2-1,.,.,TRBV2,TGTGCCAGCAGGAAGGCAGGGGTCAATGAGCAGTTCTTC,CASRKAGVNEQFF
TRBJ1-2,.,.,TRBV5-1,TGCGCCAGCAGCTTGGGCTTAGGACAAAACTATGGCTACACCTTC,CASSLGLGQNYGYTF
TRBJ1-1,.,.,TRBV6-5,TGTGCCAGCAGTTACCATGGTCGCGGTGAAGCTTTCTTT,CASSYHGRGEAFF
TRBJ2-4,.,TRBD2,TRBV19,TGTGCCAGTAAGGATGGCGGGGGGATAGCCAAAAACATTCAGTACTTC,CASKDGGGIAKNIQYF
TRBJ1-5,.,TRBD1,TRBV5-5,TGTGCCAGCAGCCCCGGACAGGGGGGTCAGCCCCAGCATTTT,CASSPGQGGQPQHF